The 25 T cell receptor beta chains reported below all come from one sample, sequenced in a study of radiation and T cells in renal cell carcinoma. This sample's time point: blood 4 weeks post-SBRT, at nephrectomy. This sample's treatment: 15 Gy SBRT to primary tumor, nephrectomy 4 weeks later. Sequencing used immunoSEQ multiplex PCR; TCRdb keeps in-frame clones, though not all of them. The sample consists of about 100,000 clones, about 79% of them appearing once. Material: blood, obtained from a patient whose treatment included radiotherapy and nephrectomy. The source is a man in his 60s with renal cell carcinoma.

V usage is TRBV27 and J usage is TRBJ2-7; possible D gene TRBD1, 5 bases. Trimming cost V 0 bases and J 4 bases, with 13 bases left between them. The CDR3 is 15 amino acids. Germline loops: CDR1 MNHEY, CDR2 SMNVEV (reference sequence). CDR3 in amino acids: CASSLSSQGPYEQYF. CDR3 DNA: TGTGCCAGCAGTTTATCGTCGCAGGGCCCATACGAGCAGTACTTC.

This clone was found once. The chain couples TRBV19 to TRBJ1-2, with no clear D. The V end was cut by 2 bases, the J end by 6 bases, with 16 bases between. The CDR3 is 15 residues long. Germline V gene sequence: CDR1 LNHDA, CDR2 SQIVND (reference sequence). The CDR3 DNA sequence: TGTGCCAGTAGTATAACTGAAGGGCCGTTCGATGGCTACACCTTC. It codes for CASSITEGPFDGYTF.

This clone was observed once. The chain couples TRBV5-6 to TRBJ2-5, with TRBD2 identical over 9 bases. The J call may be wrong; the DNA end is better matched by TRBJ2-7. Per germline, CDR1 SGHDT and CDR2 YYEEEE. CDR3 length equals 14 residues. CDR3 loop: CASSPGLANYEQYF. The CDR3 region has the DNA TGTGCCAGCAGCCCCGGACTAGCGAACTACGAGCAGTACTTC.

As concerns this clone: Distinct nucleotide sequences in the sample also encode this CDR3. The gene calls are TRBV6-4 and TRBJ2-3; 10 nucleotides align to TRBD1. V was pared by 3 bases and J by 1 base, with 1 base of the junction left unmatched. The CDR3 extends over 15 amino acids. Germline loops: CDR1 MRHNA, CDR2 SNTAGT. CDR3 residues: CASSDGTGGTDTQYF. The CDR3 DNA follows: TGTGCCAGCAGTGATGGGACAGGGGGCACAGATACGCAGTATTTT.

The genes are TRBV6-1 and TRBJ2-6; a possible D gene is TRBD2 (6 bases). CDR1 and CDR2 from the germline V gene are MNHNS and SASEGT. V was shortened by 7 bases and J by 1 base, with 11 bases between the two germline ends. This CDR3 is built from 15 residues. CDR3 nucleotide sequence: TGTGCCAGCAATCCCGGGGGTTCTGGGGCCAACGTCCTGACTTTC. Translating gives CASNPGGSGANVLTF.

The V call is TRBV5-1, the J call TRBJ2-7; D uncertain. With 0 bases removed from V and 3 bases from J, the gap between germline ends came to 10 bases. Germline V gene lookup returns CDR1 SGHRS and CDR2 YFSETQ. This CDR3 has 14 residues. The CDR3 nucleotides are TGCGCCAGCAGCTTGGACCGCCTGGGCTACGAGCAGTACTTC. Its translation: CASSLDRLGYEQYF.

The rearrangement links TRBV10-3 to TRBJ1-1; no firm D call. The CDR3 is 12 residues long. V shed 5 bases and J shed 2 bases, with 6 bases lying between them. Germline lookup yields CDR1 ENHRY and CDR2 SYGVKD. CDR3 region: CAISFGNTEAFF. For the CDR3, the DNA is TGTGCCATCAGTTTTGGAAACACTGAAGCTTTCTTT.

This sequence joins TRBV23-1 and TRBJ1-5; 7 nucleotides agree with TRBD1. TRBV23-1 falls under the ORF class, with uncertain function. The CDR3 has 20 residues. J was trimmed by 0 bases and V by 3 bases; bases with no gene match: 17. The DNA of the CDR3 is TGCGCCAGCAGTCAGAAACGGGACAGCCGCACCCCGTATAGCAATCAGCCCCAGCATTTT. Protein sequence: CASSQKRDSRTPYSNQPQHF.

This sequence joins TRBV7-9 and TRBJ2-5, with TRBD1 as a possible D gene (7 bases). In germline, CDR1 is SEHNR, CDR2 FQNEAQ (reference sequence). The CDR3 length is 13 residues. The V end was cut by 4 bases, the J end by 5 bases, with 11 bases between. CDR3 in DNA: TGTGCCAGCAGCTGGAGGGGGCCGGAGACCCAGTACTTC. This gives the protein CASSWRGPETQYF.

The chain is built from TRBV5-6 and TRBJ2-7; weak D call: TRBD1 (5 bases). Per germline, CDR1 SGHDT and CDR2 YYEEEE. The CDR3 length is 12 residues. Deletions cut 1 base from V and 3 bases from J, with 5 bases between. CDR3 sequence reads: CASSLQGYEQYF. The DNA for the CDR3 is TGTGCCAGCAGCTTGCAGGGCTACGAGCAGTACTTC.

This sequence joins TRBV7-6 and TRBJ1-2, with D unclear. The V end lost 3 bases, the J end lost 0 bases, and 5 bases lay between the germline ends. CDR3 length equals 13 residues. Germline CDR1 is SGHVS and CDR2 is FNYEAQ. CDR3 coding DNA: TGTGCCAGCAGCTTGCGACCTAACTATGGCTACACCTTC. Amino acids: CASSLRPNYGYTF. The complete variable domain, with remaining parts taken from reference TRBV7-6 and TRBJ1-2, reads GAGVSQSPRYKVTKRGQDVALRCDPISGHVSLYWYRQALGQGPEFLTYFNYEAQQDKSGLPNDRFSAERPEGSISTLTIQRTEQRDSAMYRCASSLRPNYGYTFGSGTRLTVV.

The chain carries TRBV19 and TRBJ2-2; perhaps TRBD1 as D (5 bases). The CDR3 covers 14 residues. Per the germline V gene, CDR1 is LNHDA and CDR2 is SQIVND (reference sequence). Trimming shortened V by 6 bases and J by 1 base, and 9 bases separated the two germline ends. DNA of the CDR3: TGTGCCAGTAGACTACAGGTGAACACCGGGGAGCTGTTTTTT. Its translation: CASRLQVNTGELFF. Drawing the rest from reference TRBV19 and TRBJ2-2, the complete variable domain is DGGITQSPKYLFRKEGQNVTLSCEQNLNHDAMYWYRQDPGQGLRLIYYSQIVNDFQKGDIAEGYSVSREKKESFPLTVTSAQKNPTAFYLCASRLQVNTGELFFGEGSRLTVL.

The J gene is TRBJ1-2, the V gene TRBV5-1; 10 nucleotides line up with TRBD1. With 3 bases clipped from V and 6 bases from J, the junction kept 14 bases outside the gene matches. The V gene's germline CDR1 is SGHRS and CDR2 YFSETQ. CDR3 length: 17 amino acids. DNA of the CDR3: TGCGCCAGCAGCTACAACGGGGACAGGGGTTACGGGGATGGCTACACCTTC. The encoded protein is CASSYNGDRGYGDGYTF.

The gene calls are TRBV13 and TRBJ2-1; possibly TRBD2 for D (6 bases). With 4 bases removed from V and 8 bases from J, the gap between germline ends came to 18 bases. The germline V gene encodes CDR1 PRHDT and CDR2 FYEKMQ (reference sequence). The CDR3 runs to 15 residues. CDR3 residues: CASSSYGGPGDEQFF. The DNA of the CDR3 is TGTGCCAGCAGCTCCTATGGAGGGCCGGGCGATGAGCAGTTCTTC.

This clone was detected a few times. The chain carries TRBV5-8 and TRBJ1-2; the D gene is possibly TRBD1 (5 bases). The CDR3 runs to 13 residues. Trimming shortened V by 1 base and J by 7 bases, and 11 bases separated the two germline ends. Germline V gene lookup returns CDR1 SGHTS and CDR2 YDEGEE. The CDR3 sequence: CASSLSDQGGYTF. As DNA, the CDR3 is TGTGCCAGCAGCTTGTCGGACCAGGGTGGCTACACCTTC.

The chain uses TRBV5-6 and TRBJ1-3; D remains ambiguous. The germline CDR1 and CDR2 sequences are SGHDT and YYEEEE. Trimming took 1 base from V and 4 from J, leaving 9 bases between them. This CDR3 region has 14 residues. The CDR3 coding sequence is TGTGCCAGCAGCTTGATGGGATACGGAAACACCATATATTTT. Translation: CASSLMGYGNTIYF.

This clone was picked up one time. V usage is TRBV6-5 and J usage is TRBJ2-5, with no clear D. The CDR3 extends over 11 amino acids. Germline V gene sequence: CDR1 MNHEY, CDR2 SVGAGI. Trimming pared 8 bases from V and 5 bases from J, leaving 9 bases between. CDR3 nucleotide sequence: TGTGCCAGCCTGGTCGGGGAGACCCAGTACTTC. It encodes CASLVGETQYF.

The sample holds one count of this clone. The rearrangement links TRBV30 to TRBJ2-7; no firm D call. V shed 5 bases and J shed 2 bases, with 10 bases lying between them. CDR3 size: 12 residues. CDR1 and CDR2 from the germline V gene are GTSNPN and SVGIG (reference sequence). CDR3 loop: CAWGEVPYEQYF. DNA of the CDR3: TGTGCCTGGGGAGAGGTGCCCTACGAGCAGTACTTC. The variable domain in full, with the rest retrieved from reference TRBV30 and TRBJ2-7, is SQTIHQWPATLVQPVGSPLSLECTVEGTSNPNLYWYRQAAGRGLQLLFYSVGIGQISSEVPQNLSASRPQDRQFILSSKKLLLSDSGFYLCAWGEVPYEQYFGPGTRLTVT.

This clone was detected only once. The chain employs TRBV6-6 and TRBJ2-7, with TRBD2 matching over 9 bases. Germline CDR1 is MNHNY and CDR2 is SVGAGI (reference sequence). CDR3 length equals 14 residues. V shed 6 bases, J shed 7 bases, and the junction held 10 bases outside the gene matches. This CDR3 is CASRRASGISEQYF. CDR3 coding DNA: TGTGCCAGCAGAAGGGCTAGCGGGATCTCTGAGCAGTACTTC.

This chain joins TRBV5-1 and TRBJ2-7; D not certain. Trimming took 2 bases from V and 2 from J, leaving 8 bases between them. The CDR3 length is 13 residues. The germline CDR1 and CDR2 sequences are SGHRS and YFSETQ. CDR3 in amino acids: CASSLFPAYEQYF. CDR3 nucleotide sequence: TGCGCCAGCAGCTTATTTCCGGCCTACGAGCAGTACTTC.

This chain joins TRBV6-1 and TRBJ2-7; TRBD2 agrees at 10 bases. J gave up 6 bases and V 2 bases, and 13 bases lay outside the gene matches. The CDR3 spans 17 residues. Germline V lookup: CDR1 MNHNS, CDR2 SASEGT. The CDR3 region is CASSEQGYGSGGGEQYF. Here the CDR3 DNA reads TGTGCCAGCAGTGAACAAGGGTATGGGAGCGGGGGGGGCGAGCAGTACTTC.

The J gene is TRBJ1-2, the V gene TRBV2; D is uncertain. The CDR3 runs to 14 residues. Between the trimmed V and J ends, which lost 7 bases and 5 bases, there was a span of 17 bases. CDR1 SNHLY and CDR2 FYNNEI come from the germline V gene. CDR3: CASNQVMGSYGYTF. The CDR3 coding sequence is TGTGCCAGCAATCAGGTTATGGGGAGTTATGGCTACACCTTC.

Only one count was recorded for this clone. The rearrangement links TRBV9 to TRBJ2-7; 10 bases match TRBD1. The trim removed 3 bases at V and 6 bases at J, leaving 9 bases unmatched. Germline CDR1 is SGDLS and CDR2 is YYNGEE. CDR3 length equals 15 residues. The DNA for the CDR3 is TGTGCCAGCAGCGCCTCCCGGGACAGGGGAATCGAGCAGTACTTC. It encodes CASSASRDRGIEQYF. The full variable domain, in which reference TRBV9 and TRBJ2-7 provide the parts outside the CDR3, is DSGVTQTPKHLITATGQRVTLRCSPRSGDLSVYWYQQSLDQGLQFLIQYYNGEERAKGNILERFSAQQFPDLHSELNLSSLELGDSALYFCASSASRDRGIEQYFGPGTRLTVT.

The V and J genes are TRBV5-1 and TRBJ2-5; the D gene could be TRBD1 or TRBD2 (5 bases each). In germline, CDR1 is SGHRS, CDR2 YFSETQ. V lost 0 bases, J lost 0 bases, and 15 bases lay in between. This CDR3 is 17 amino acids long. The CDR3 loop is CASSLAVGETYQETQYF. In DNA, the CDR3 is TGCGCCAGCAGCTTGGCCGTGGGGGAAACGTACCAAGAGACCCAGTACTTC.

V usage is TRBV6-7 and J usage is TRBJ1-5, with a weak D call TRBD1 (5 bases). TRBV6-7 is an open reading frame, and its role is uncertain. Trimming pared 6 bases from V and 0 bases from J, leaving 18 bases between. CDR3 length: 17 residues. CDR3 DNA: TGTGCCAGCAGACACCAAACCCACAGGTATAGCAATCAGCCCCAGCATTTT. The encoded protein is CASRHQTHRYSNQPQHF.